The source of this T cell receptor beta chain is a study of chemoradiotherapy in HPV16-positive cancers (dated by TCRdb to the early 2020s). With respect to the entire study: Candidate HPV-specific T-cell clones and common TCR motifs were defined by functional T-cell assays performed on cells from two HPV16-positive patients. Whether T-cell immunity against the HPV oncoproteins E6 and E7 changes during chemoradiotherapy and whether survival is affected by this immunity were examined in the study. TCR repertoires from over 75 patients with HPV-related cancers were then used to track the candidate HPV-specific TCRs and motifs. Broader findings and caveats from the paper: Improved recurrence-free survival in HPV16-positive patients was associated with expansion of HPV-responsive T cells during chemoradiotherapy. Expansion of candidate HPV-specific clones and E7-related TCR motifs was observed in the tumor microenvironment during treatment, whereas no such expansion was observed for non-HPV-specific T cells. The functional definition of HPV-specific T cells came from only a couple of HPV16-positive patients, and the survival association was reported for HPV16-positive patients.

Because repertoires were sampled repeatedly during chemoradiotherapy, clonal expansion in the tumor microenvironment could be followed. Note on this clone: Its antigen is not yet known. Base-call qualities are not available, and no considerably larger clone is one nucleotide away.

Libraries came from the immunoSEQ multiplex PCR assay. TCRdb took over this immuneACCESS table, retaining in-frame rearrangements with V and J assigned. Such tables are incomplete; in checked studies, under half of the missing clones stem from an unresolved V gene, and the remainder is unexplained. This sample comprises more than 9,000 clones, nearly 90% of them detected only once. Clones ranked in the top ten supply approximately 2.6% of the sample. For CDR1 and CDR2, the germline V gene lists SGDLS and YYNGEE. Spanning cysteine to phenylalanine, the CDR3 consists of 16 amino acids. The entry retains the CDR3 DNA only, 48 bases that are in frame from base 1. Trimming at the junction amounts to 1 base on V and 0 bases on J, and the germline ends lie 11 bases apart.

The chain was built from TRBV9 and TRBJ1-3; TRBD1 is perhaps the D gene, given 5 matching bases. The source of this sequence is a human donor with HPV-associated anogenital cancer. This sample was obtained from a patient who underwent chemoradiotherapy. The encoded CDR3 is CASSVLGDSSGNTIYF. The bases read TGTGCCAGCAGCGTATTAGGGGACTCCTCTGGAAACACCATATATTTT.